The 5 T cell receptor beta chains given below trace back to one sample, sequenced in a study of blood T cell repertoires in COVID-19. The table came from immunoSEQ multiplex PCR; TCRdb's copy has only in-frame clones and leaves some out. This table has 80,000 to 100,000 clones, 85% to 90% appearing once. The material sequenced was peripheral blood. The receptors were gathered from a human donor with COVID-19, enrolled during active disease. The donor label of this sample is uncertain.

The chain couples TRBV11-2 to TRBJ2-5, with D perhaps matching TRBD2 (5 bases). This CDR3 spans 16 amino acids. The germline gives CDR1 SGHAT, CDR2 FQNNGV. Trimming took off 4 bases at V and 5 bases at J, with 20 bases between the two ends. The CDR3 DNA reads as TGTGCCAGCAGCTCCTATCGGGGAATCGCTTGGGAGACCCAGTACTTC. Translating it yields CASSSYRGIAWETQYF. Full variable domain (missing parts from reference TRBV11-2 and TRBJ2-5): EAGVAQSPRYKIIEKRQSVAFWCNPISGHATLYWYQQILGQGPKLLIQFQNNGVVDDSQLPKDRFSAERLKGVDSTLKIQPAKLEDSAVYLCASSSYRGIAWETQYFGPGTRLLVL.

This clone has just one count. This chain uses TRBV12-3 or TRBV12-4 with TRBJ2-1; D gene uncertain. The CDR3 consists of 13 residues. The V gene lost 6 bases and the J gene lost 5 bases, with 11 bases spanning the gap. The CDR3 loop is CASRPHSHNEQFF. Here the CDR3 DNA reads TGTGCCAGCAGGCCCCACAGTCACAATGAGCAGTTCTTC.

Here the CDR3 reads CASSASGRNTGELFF. As DNA, the CDR3 is TGTGCCAGCAGTGCGAGCGGGAGGAACACCGGGGAGCTGTTTTTT. The V call is TRBV2, the J call TRBJ2-2; 8 bases align to TRBD2. The CDR3 is 15 amino acids. Germline CDR1 is SNHLY and CDR2 is FYNNEI. After removal of 4 bases from V and 1 base from J, the junction contained 2 bases not matched to a gene.

This sequence joins TRBV27 and TRBJ2-3; no reliable D call. The CDR3 is made up of 13 amino acids. The germline V and J ends were trimmed by 5 bases and 4 bases, with 10 bases remaining between them. Germline V gives CDR1 MNHEY, CDR2 SMNVEV (reference sequence). The CDR3 loop is CASSGRPADTQYF. The CDR3 DNA reads TGTGCCAGCAGTGGGCGACCGGCAGATACGCAGTATTTT.

This clone was observed a few times. The CDR3 region has the DNA TGCGCCAGCAGTGAGGAGCAGCGTGGGACTGAAGCTTTCTTT. Amino acid sequence: CASSEEQRGTEAFF. The J gene is TRBJ1-1, the V gene TRBV10-1; D is uncertain. The CDR3 length is 14 residues. V lost 2 bases and J lost 5, with 12 bases in between. Germline V gene data show CDR1 as WNHNN and CDR2 as SYGVQD (reference sequence).